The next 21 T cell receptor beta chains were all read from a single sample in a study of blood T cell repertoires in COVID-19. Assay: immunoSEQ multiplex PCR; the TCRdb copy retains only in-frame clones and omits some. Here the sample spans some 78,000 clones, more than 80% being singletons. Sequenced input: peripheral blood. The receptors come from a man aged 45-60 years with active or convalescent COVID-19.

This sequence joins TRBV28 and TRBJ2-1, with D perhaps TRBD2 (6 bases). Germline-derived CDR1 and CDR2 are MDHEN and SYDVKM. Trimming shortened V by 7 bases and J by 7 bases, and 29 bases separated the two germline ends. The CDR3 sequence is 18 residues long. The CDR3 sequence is CASTRRGSGVRAGNEQFF. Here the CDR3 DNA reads TGTGCCAGCACCAGACGGGGTAGCGGCGTTAGGGCGGGGAATGAGCAGTTCTTC. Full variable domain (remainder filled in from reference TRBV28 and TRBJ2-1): DVKVTQSSRYLVKRTGEKVFLECVQDMDHENMFWYRQDPGLGLRLIYFSYDVKMKEKGDIPEGYSVSREKKERFSLILESASTNQTSMYLCASTRRGSGVRAGNEQFFGPGTRLTVL.

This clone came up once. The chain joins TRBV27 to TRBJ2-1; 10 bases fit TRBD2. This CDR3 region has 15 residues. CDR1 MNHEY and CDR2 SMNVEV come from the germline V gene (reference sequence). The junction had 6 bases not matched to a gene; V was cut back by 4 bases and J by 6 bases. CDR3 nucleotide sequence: TGTGCCAGCAGTTCGCCGGGACTAGCGACCAATGAGCAGTTCTTC. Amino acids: CASSSPGLATNEQFF.

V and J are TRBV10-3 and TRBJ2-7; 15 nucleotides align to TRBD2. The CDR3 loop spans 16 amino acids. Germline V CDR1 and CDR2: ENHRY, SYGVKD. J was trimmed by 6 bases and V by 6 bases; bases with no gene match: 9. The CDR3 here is CAISIGLAGGPAEQYF. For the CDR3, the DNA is TGTGCCATCAGCATCGGACTAGCGGGAGGGCCCGCCGAGCAGTACTTC.

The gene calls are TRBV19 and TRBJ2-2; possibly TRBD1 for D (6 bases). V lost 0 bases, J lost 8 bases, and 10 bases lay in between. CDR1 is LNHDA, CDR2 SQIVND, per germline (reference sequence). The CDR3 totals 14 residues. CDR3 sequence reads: CASSIDPGAGELFF. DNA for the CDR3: TGTGCCAGTAGTATAGACCCAGGGGCGGGGGAGCTGTTTTTT.

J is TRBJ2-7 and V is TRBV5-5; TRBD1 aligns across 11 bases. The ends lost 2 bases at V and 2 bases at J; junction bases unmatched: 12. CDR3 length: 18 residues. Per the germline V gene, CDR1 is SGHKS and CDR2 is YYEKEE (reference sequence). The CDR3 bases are TGTGCCAGCAGCTTCGTATTCGGTGGGACAGGGGGTACCTACGAGCAGTACTTC. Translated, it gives CASSFVFGGTGGTYEQYF. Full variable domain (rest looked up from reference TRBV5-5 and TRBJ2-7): DAGVTQSPTHLIKTRGQQVTLRCSPISGHKSVSWYQQVLGQGPQFIFQYYEKEERGRGNFPDRFSARQFPNYSSELNVNALLLGDSALYLCASSFVFGGTGGTYEQYFGPGTRLTVT.

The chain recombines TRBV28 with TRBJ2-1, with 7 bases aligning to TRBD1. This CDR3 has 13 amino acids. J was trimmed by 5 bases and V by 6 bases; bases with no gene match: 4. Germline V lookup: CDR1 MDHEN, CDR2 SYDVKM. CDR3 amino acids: CASSVTGDNEQFF. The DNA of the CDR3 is TGTGCCAGCAGCGTCACAGGGGACAATGAGCAGTTCTTC.

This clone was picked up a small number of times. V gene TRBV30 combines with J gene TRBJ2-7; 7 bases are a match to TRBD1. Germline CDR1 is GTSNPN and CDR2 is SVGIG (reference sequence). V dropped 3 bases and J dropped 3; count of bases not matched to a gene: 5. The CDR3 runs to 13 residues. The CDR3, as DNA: TGTGCCTGGAGCGAGACAGGGTTCTACGAGCAGTACTTC. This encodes CAWSETGFYEQYF.

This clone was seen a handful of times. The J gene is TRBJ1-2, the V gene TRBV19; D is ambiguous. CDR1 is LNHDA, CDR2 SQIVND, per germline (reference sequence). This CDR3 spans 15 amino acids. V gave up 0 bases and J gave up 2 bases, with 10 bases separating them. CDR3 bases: TGTGCCAGTAGTATAGATCTCGGCAGGAACTATGGCTACACCTTC. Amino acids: CASSIDLGRNYGYTF.

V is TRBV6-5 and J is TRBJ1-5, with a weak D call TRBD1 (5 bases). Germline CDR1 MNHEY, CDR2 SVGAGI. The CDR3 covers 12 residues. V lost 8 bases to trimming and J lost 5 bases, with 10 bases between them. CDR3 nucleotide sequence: TGTGCCAGCGGTCAGGGCGATCAGCCCCAGCATTTT. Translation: CASGQGDQPQHF.

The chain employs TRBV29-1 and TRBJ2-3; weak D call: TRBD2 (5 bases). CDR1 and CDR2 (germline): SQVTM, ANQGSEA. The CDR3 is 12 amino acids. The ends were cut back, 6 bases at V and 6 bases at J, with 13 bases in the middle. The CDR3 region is CSVTDGLDTQYF. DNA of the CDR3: TGCAGCGTAACCGACGGACTGGATACGCAGTATTTT.

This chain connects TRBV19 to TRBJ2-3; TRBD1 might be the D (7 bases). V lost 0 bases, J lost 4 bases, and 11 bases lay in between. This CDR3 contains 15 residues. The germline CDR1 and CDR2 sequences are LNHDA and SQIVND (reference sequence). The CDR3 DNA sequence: TGTGCCAGTAGTATAGAAGGCAGGGGGGCAGATACGCAGTATTTT. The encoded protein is CASSIEGRGADTQYF.

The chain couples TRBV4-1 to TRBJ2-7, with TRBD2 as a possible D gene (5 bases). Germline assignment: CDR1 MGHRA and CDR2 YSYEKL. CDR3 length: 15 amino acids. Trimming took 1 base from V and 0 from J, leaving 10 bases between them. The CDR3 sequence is CASSQVRGYSYEQYF. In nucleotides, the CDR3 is TGCGCCAGCAGCCAAGTTCGGGGTTACTCCTACGAGCAGTACTTC.

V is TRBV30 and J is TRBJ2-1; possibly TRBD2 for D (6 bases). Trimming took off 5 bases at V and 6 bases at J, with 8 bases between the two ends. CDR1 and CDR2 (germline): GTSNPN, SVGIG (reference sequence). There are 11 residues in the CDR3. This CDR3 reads CAWSGGNEQFF. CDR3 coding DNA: TGTGCCTGGTCCGGGGGCAATGAGCAGTTCTTC.

CDR3 in DNA: TGTGCCAGCATCTGGCTAGGAGGGAATGAGCAGTTCTTC. This translates into CASIWLGGNEQFF. V is TRBV5-6 and J is TRBJ2-1; D might be TRBD2 (6 bases). The CDR3 is 13 residues long. Trimming removed 6 bases from V and 7 bases from J, with 14 bases in between. From germline, CDR1 is SGHDT and CDR2 YYEEEE.

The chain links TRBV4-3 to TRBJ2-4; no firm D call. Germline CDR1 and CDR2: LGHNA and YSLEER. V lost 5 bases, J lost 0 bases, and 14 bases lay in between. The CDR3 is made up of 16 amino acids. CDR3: CASSSRHSLAKNIQYF. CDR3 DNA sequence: TGCGCCAGCAGCTCCAGGCACTCACTAGCCAAAAACATTCAGTACTTC.

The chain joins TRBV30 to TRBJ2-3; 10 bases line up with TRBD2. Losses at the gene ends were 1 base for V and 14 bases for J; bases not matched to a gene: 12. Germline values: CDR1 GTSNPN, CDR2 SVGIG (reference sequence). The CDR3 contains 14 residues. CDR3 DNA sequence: TGTGCCTGGAGTGAGGTAGCGGGGGGCCCTGCCCCGTATTTT. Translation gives CAWSEVAGGPAPYF. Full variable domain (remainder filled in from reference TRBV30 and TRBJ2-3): SQTIHQWPATLVQPVGSPLSLECTVEGTSNPNLYWYRQAAGRGLQLLFYSVGIGQISSEVPQNLSASRPQDRQFILSSKKLLLSDSGFYLCAWSEVAGGPAPYFGPGTRLTVL.

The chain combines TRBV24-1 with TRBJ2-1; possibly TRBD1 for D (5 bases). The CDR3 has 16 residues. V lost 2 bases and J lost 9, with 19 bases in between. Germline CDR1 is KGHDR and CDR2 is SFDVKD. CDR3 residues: CATSDSQPGQNTEQFF. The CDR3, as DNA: TGTGCCACCAGTGATTCTCAACCCGGACAAAACACTGAGCAGTTCTTC.

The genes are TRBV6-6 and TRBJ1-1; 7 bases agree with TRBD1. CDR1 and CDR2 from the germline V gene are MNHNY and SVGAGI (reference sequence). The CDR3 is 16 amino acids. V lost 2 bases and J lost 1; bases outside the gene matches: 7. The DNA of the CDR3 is TGTGCCAGCAGTTACCTACTTGACAGGGAGAACACTGAAGCTTTCTTT. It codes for CASSYLLDRENTEAFF.

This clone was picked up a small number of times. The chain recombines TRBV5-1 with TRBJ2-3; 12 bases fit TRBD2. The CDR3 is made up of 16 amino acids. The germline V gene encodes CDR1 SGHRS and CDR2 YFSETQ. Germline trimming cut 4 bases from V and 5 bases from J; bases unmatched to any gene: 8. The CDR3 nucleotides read TGCGCCAGCAGCACTGGACTAGCGGGGTGGCAAGATACGCAGTATTTT. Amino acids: CASSTGLAGWQDTQYF.

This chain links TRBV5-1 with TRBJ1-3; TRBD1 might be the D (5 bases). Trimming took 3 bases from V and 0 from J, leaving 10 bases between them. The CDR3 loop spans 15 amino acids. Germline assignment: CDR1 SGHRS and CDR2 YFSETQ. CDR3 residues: CASSWEGSSGNTIYF. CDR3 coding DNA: TGCGCCAGCAGCTGGGAGGGGAGCTCTGGAAACACCATATATTTT.

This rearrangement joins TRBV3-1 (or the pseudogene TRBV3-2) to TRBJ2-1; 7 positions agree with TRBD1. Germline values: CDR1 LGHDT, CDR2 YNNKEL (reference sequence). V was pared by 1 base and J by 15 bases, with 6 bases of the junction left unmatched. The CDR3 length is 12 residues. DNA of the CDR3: TGTGCCAGCAGCCAAGGAAGCAGGGGGTCGTTCTTC. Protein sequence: CASSQGSRGSFF.